The clone carrying this T cell receptor (beta chain) came up many times. Time point here: pretreatment peripheral blood. Per the germline V gene, CDR1 is GTSNPN and CDR2 is SVGIG (reference sequence). The CDR3 covers 13 residues. V shed 5 bases and J shed 7 bases, with 17 bases lying between them. This entry comes from a study of PD-L1 blockade in urothelial cancer. Looking at the study overall: A median blood sample held around 150,000 T cells and tens of thousands of unique TCRs.

Libraries were prepared by immunoSEQ multiplex PCR; TCRdb keeps only in-frame clonotypes and omits some of them. The sample consists of roughly 120,000 clones, roughly 80% of them appearing once. This TCR derives from a man between 50 and 59 years old with urothelial cancer. The sequencing here drew on PBMCs, taken around atezolizumab (anti-PD-L1) treatment. The V and J genes are TRBV30 and TRBJ1-2; D remains ambiguous. The CDR3 reads CAWGLERRSGYTF. CDR3 coding DNA: TGTGCCTGGGGTCTGGAGCGACGGAGTGGCTACACCTTC.